This T cell receptor beta chain was recovered during a study of human T cells and chemical hapten exposure. Germline V lookup: CDR1 MNHEY, CDR2 SMNVEV (reference sequence). CDR3 length equals 14 residues. The ends lost 0 bases at V and 2 bases at J; junction bases unmatched: 0. Time point defined: patch test 1, 2 weeks after DPC sensitization. As for treatment: therapeutic diphenylcyclopropenone sensitization with weekly scalp DPC. There are a few counts of this clonotype. TCRdb recomputed calls from the RACE reads with MiXCR, one row per CDR3 protein. The sample yields some 350,000 distinct CDR3 sequences, around 6.9% seen once.

The chain carries TRBV27 and TRBJ2-7, with 8 bases fitting TRBD1. This TCR was recovered from a woman aged 18-29 years with alopecia areata. Some clones in this sample may be carry-over from other donors' samples. Sequencing used whole blood, obtained in connection with sensitization to the hapten diphenylcyclopropenone (DPC). CDR3 sequence: CASSLSQGAYEQYF. The CDR3 DNA is TGTGCCAGCAGTTTATCACAGGGGGCCTACGAGCAGTACTTC.